This entry lists 20 T cell receptor beta chains sequenced from one sample in a study of blood T cell repertoires in COVID-19. The protocol was immunoSEQ multiplex PCR, while the TCRdb copy is restricted to in-frame clones and leaves out a portion. The table includes over 150,000 clones, nearly 90% detected once. Sample: peripheral blood. The receptors stem from a man younger than 35 who had recovered from COVID-19.

This clone was detected once. The chain uses TRBV6-5 and TRBJ2-7, with 8 bases lining up with TRBD2. Germline CDR1 and CDR2: MNHEY and SVGAGI. V was clipped by 11 bases and J by 7 bases; unmatched bases: 16. CDR3 length: 14 residues. CDR3 coding DNA: TGTGCCGTGAGGGTAGCGGGGCCCCCAGGGGAGCAGTACTTC. Its protein is CAVRVAGPPGEQYF.

V is TRBV7-2 and J is TRBJ2-1; 9 nucleotides align to TRBD2. Germline CDR1 SGHTA, CDR2 FQGNSA. The V gene end was trimmed by 7 bases and the J gene end by 7 bases; junction bases not matched to a gene: 8. The CDR3 is 14 residues long. Written as DNA, the CDR3 is TGTGCCAGCAATGCGGGAGGGCTTAGGAATGAGCAGTTCTTC. Protein product: CASNAGGLRNEQFF.

V gene TRBV14 combines with J gene TRBJ2-2; D gene ambiguous. The V gene lost 7 bases and the J gene lost 7 bases, with 13 bases spanning the gap. Germline CDR1 is SGHDN and CDR2 is FVKESK. CDR3 length: 13 residues. In DNA, the CDR3 is TGTGCCAGCAACGGCCAGGTTGGCGGGGAGCTGTTTTTT. This sequence encodes CASNGQVGGELFF.

This chain links TRBV4-2 with TRBJ2-7, with a weak D call TRBD2 (5 bases). Germline CDR1 is LGHNA and CDR2 is YNFKEQ. The CDR3 covers 14 residues. The V end was cut by 0 bases, the J end by 7 bases, with 13 bases between. For the CDR3, the DNA is TGTGCCAGCAGCCAAGAGATGCTAGCTCGGGAGCAGTACTTC. Its translation: CASSQEMLAREQYF.

This clone was detected only a few times. CDR3 DNA sequence: TGCGCCAGCAGCTTGGGAGGACAGCTCCCCGCGGCGAACACTGAAGCTTTCTTT. Translation: CASSLGGQLPAANTEAFF. This chain joins TRBV5-1 and TRBJ1-1; TRBD1 is a possible D gene (6 bases). V lost 0 bases and J 1 base, leaving 19 bases between the germline ends. Germline V gene lookup returns CDR1 SGHRS and CDR2 YFSETQ. The CDR3 extends over 18 amino acids.

This clone was seen a few times. The V gene is TRBV7-9, the J gene TRBJ1-2; tentatively, D is TRBD1 (6 bases). There are 15 residues in the CDR3. V lost 5 bases and J lost 5, with 18 bases in between. Germline CDR1 and CDR2: SEHNR and FQNEAQ (reference sequence). CDR3 in amino acids: CASSLREDRSYGYTF. DNA for the CDR3: TGTGCCAGCAGCCTTAGGGAAGACAGGTCTTATGGCTACACCTTC.

The chain links TRBV19 to TRBJ2-1; 10 bases match TRBD2. Germline CDR1 is LNHDA and CDR2 is SQIVND (reference sequence). With V trimmed by 11 bases and J by 2 bases, 15 bases remained unmatched. This CDR3 comprises 17 residues. The CDR3: CASSGASGSLAYNEQFF. In nucleotides, the CDR3 is TGTGCCTCCTCAGGGGCTAGCGGGAGCCTAGCCTACAATGAGCAGTTCTTC.

The CDR3 nucleotides read TGTGCCAGCAGTTACGAGGGGGTCCCTACCTCCTACGAGCAGTACTTC. Residues: CASSYEGVPTSYEQYF. V gene TRBV27 combines with J gene TRBJ2-7, with D perhaps TRBD1 (6 bases). CDR1 and CDR2 (germline): MNHEY, SMNVEV (reference sequence). V was cut by 4 bases and J by 0 bases, with 16 bases left in between. This CDR3 has 16 residues.

The chain combines TRBV4-1 with TRBJ2-7; D gene uncertain. The germline CDR1 and CDR2 sequences are MGHRA and YSYEKL. V was pared by 2 bases and J by 4 bases, with 18 bases between. The CDR3 is 16 amino acids. The CDR3 reads CASSQWWLRGTYEQYF. The CDR3 DNA sequence: TGCGCCAGCAGCCAATGGTGGCTTAGAGGCACGTACGAGCAGTACTTC.

The V call is TRBV6-5, the J call TRBJ1-5; 7 nucleotides match TRBD1. Germline CDR1 MNHEY, CDR2 SVGAGI. The CDR3 has 14 amino acids. Trimming at V came to 9 bases and at J to 9 bases, leaving 14 bases not matched to a gene. The CDR3 bases are TGTGCCAGTCGAATACAGGGGAACAGGACGCCCCAGCATTTT. Translating gives CASRIQGNRTPQHF.

V usage is TRBV15 and J usage is TRBJ2-1, with 7 bases matching TRBD2. CDR3 length: 15 amino acids. Looked up from germline, CDR1 is LNHNV and CDR2 is YYDKDF (reference sequence). J gave up 9 bases and V 0 bases, and 8 bases lay outside the gene matches. The CDR3 loop is CATSRDLAALGEQFF. In DNA form, the CDR3 reads TGTGCCACCAGCAGAGATCTAGCGGCCTTAGGTGAGCAGTTCTTC.

The chain has TRBV19 and TRBJ2-1; the D is unclear. Germline lookup yields CDR1 LNHDA and CDR2 SQIVND (reference sequence). The CDR3 sequence is 15 residues long. The germline V and J ends were trimmed by 5 bases and 0 bases, with 11 bases remaining between them. This CDR3 is CASSPAESSYNEQFF. The DNA for the CDR3 is TGTGCCAGTAGTCCCGCTGAGAGCTCCTACAATGAGCAGTTCTTC.

The DNA of the CDR3 is TGTGCCAGCAGCCAGGGACAGGGGGTGAACACTGAAGCTTTCTTT. Translated, it gives CASSQGQGVNTEAFF. J is TRBJ1-1 and V is TRBV3-1 (or the pseudogene TRBV3-2), with 11 bases lining up with TRBD1. This CDR3 region has 15 residues. The germline gives CDR1 LGHDT, CDR2 YNNKEL (reference sequence). V gave up 3 bases and J gave up 0 bases; unmatched junction bases: 0.

V gene TRBV19 combines with J gene TRBJ1-1; 7 bases agree with TRBD1. Germline V gene lookup returns CDR1 LNHDA and CDR2 SQIVND (reference sequence). CDR3 length: 15 amino acids. Trimming removed 2 bases from V and 2 bases from J; junction bases left unmatched: 5. As DNA, the CDR3 is TGTGCCAGTAGTATAATAGGGGGCGCTAACACTGAAGCTTTCTTT. It specifies CASSIIGGANTEAFF.

This chain joins TRBV15 and TRBJ2-5, with D unresolved. With 1 base removed from V and 5 bases from J, the gap between germline ends came to 11 bases. Germline CDR1 and CDR2: LNHNV and YYDKDF (reference sequence). This CDR3 comprises 14 residues. The CDR3: CATSRVAKSETQYF. The CDR3 DNA sequence: TGTGCCACCAGCAGAGTAGCTAAGTCGGAGACCCAGTACTTC.

This clone was counted between two and nine times. The V and J genes are TRBV6-5 and TRBJ1-1; 7 bases match TRBD1. The V gene end was trimmed by 6 bases and the J gene end by 1 base; junction bases not matched to a gene: 5. Germline assignment: CDR1 MNHEY and CDR2 SVGAGI. The CDR3 loop spans 14 amino acids. The CDR3 DNA reads as TGTGCCAGCAGACAAGGGGGCTCGAACACTGAAGCTTTCTTT. The encoded protein is CASRQGGSNTEAFF.

V gene TRBV27 combines with J gene TRBJ1-5; TRBD1 agrees at 8 bases. The V gene's germline CDR1 is MNHEY and CDR2 SMNVEV (reference sequence). The CDR3 is made up of 14 amino acids. After removal of 5 bases from V and 7 bases from J, the junction contained 7 bases not matched to a gene. CDR3 region: CASSLNRGDQPQHF. The CDR3 DNA is TGTGCCAGCAGTCTAAACAGGGGGGACCAGCCCCAGCATTTT.

This clone appeared once. A read error may account for a junction end that differs from germline. This chain uses TRBV7-7 with TRBJ2-1, with a tentative D call TRBD1 (5 bases). This CDR3 contains 15 residues. Looked up from germline, CDR1 is SSHAT and CDR2 is FNYEAQ (reference sequence). CDR3 region: CASSLGAPSLNEQFF. The CDR3 region has the DNA TGTGCTAGCAGCTTAGGGGCCCCCTCCCTGAATGAGCAGTTCTTC.

The chain is built from TRBV6-5 and TRBJ1-1; D ambiguous. V lost 6 bases and J 5 bases, leaving 13 bases between the germline ends. Germline CDR1 is MNHEY and CDR2 is SVGAGI. The CDR3 runs to 13 residues. For the CDR3, the DNA is TGTGCCAGCAGCGTGGACTCCTGGACTGAAGCTTTCTTT. This codes for CASSVDSWTEAFF.

This chain joins TRBV4-1 and TRBJ2-1; D might be TRBD1 (7 bases). The CDR3 extends over 14 amino acids. V gave up 1 base and J gave up 7 bases, with 11 bases separating them. Germline CDR1 and CDR2: MGHRA and YSYEKL. The CDR3 nucleotides are TGCGCCAGCAGCCAAGCACAGGGGAGGAATGAGCAGTTCTTC. Translating gives CASSQAQGRNEQFF.